This T cell receptor beta chain was captured by sequencing in a study of blood T cells in healthy people across ages. A second PCR, run for roughly 7 to 12 cycles, used a sample-barcoded 5' primer plus a J-beta primer mix. No fewer than 2.5 million CDR3-containing paired-end reads came from each sample. TCRdb used MiXCR to reprocess the 5' RACE reads, holding one entry per CDR3 protein. The sample comprises some 760,000 distinct CDR3 sequences, around 25% of which are singletons, and 9.4% rests with the top ten. The CDR3 has 17 residues. The V and J ends lost 8 bases and 1 base, in that order; junction bases with no gene match: 10. Germline values: CDR1 DFQATT, CDR2 SNEGSKA (reference sequence). The sample providers were healthy Caucasian people from Russia, aged about 6 to 90. Isolating PBMCs gave at least 6 million of these cells per sample. This clonotype appeared a single time. The data also belong to a second study, concerning T cells of mothers and their children. This second study notes: An overlap that was slightly higher, though non-significant, was seen in related mother-child pairs versus unrelated pairs.

The sequenced material came from blood. The V gene is TRBV20-1, the J gene TRBJ2-1; the match to TRBD2 covers 14 bases. The origin of this receptor is a boy aged 5-17 years in good health. This chain's CDR3 is CSPGTSGSPGSYNEQFF. The CDR3 DNA is TGCAGTCCAGGGACTAGCGGGAGCCCCGGGTCCTACAATGAGCAGTTCTTC.